Each of the 27 T cell receptor beta chains below was sequenced from the same sample in a study of OX40 agonist ivuxolimab in advanced cancers. Sequencing used immunoSEQ multiplex PCR; TCRdb keeps in-frame clones, though not all of them. Among around 35,000 clones listed, 88% were seen once. The sequencing used CD4+ or CD8+ T cells sorted from blood, collected in a trial of the OX40 agonist ivuxolimab. Receptor source: an adult with an advanced solid tumor such as melanoma, head and neck, liver or kidney cancer.

This clone occurred a few times. V is TRBV5-1 and J is TRBJ1-3, with 8 bases fitting TRBD1. V was pared by 4 bases and J by 10 bases, with 4 bases of the junction left unmatched. Germline CDR1 and CDR2: SGHRS and YFSETQ. CDR3 size: 12 residues. This CDR3 reads CASSAGGRTIYF. The CDR3 DNA follows: TGCGCCAGCAGCGCAGGGGGCAGGACCATATATTTT.

V usage is TRBV20-1 and J usage is TRBJ2-1; TRBD2 matches at 9 bases. This CDR3 contains 11 residues. Germline V gene sequence: CDR1 DFQATT, CDR2 SNEGSKA (reference sequence). V trimming: 7 bases; J trimming: 8 bases; junction bases outside the gene matches: 3. For the CDR3, the DNA is TGCAGTGTTAGCGGGGGATATGAGCAGTTCTTC. Translated: CSVSGGYEQFF.

This chain uses TRBV7-9 with TRBJ2-5; 8 bases agree with TRBD2. Germline CDR1 reads SEHNR; CDR2 reads FQNEAQ (reference sequence). Losses at the gene ends were 5 bases for V and 5 bases for J; bases not matched to a gene: 13. CDR3 length: 16 residues. In DNA form, the CDR3 reads TGTGCCAGCAGCCCGGGGGGGACTCACCTCTCGGAGACCCAGTACTTC. It is translated as CASSPGGTHLSETQYF.

Here the CDR3 DNA reads TGTGCCAGCAGCGTAGACCCACAGATTAATGAAAAACTGTTTTTT. As protein: CASSVDPQINEKLFF. The V gene is TRBV9, the J gene TRBJ1-4; no firm D call. This CDR3 region has 15 residues. V gave up 0 bases and J gave up 4 bases, with 10 bases separating them. Germline CDR1 SGDLS, CDR2 YYNGEE.

The chain carries TRBV5-1 and TRBJ2-3, with 9 bases aligning to TRBD2. Germline CDR1 SGHRS, CDR2 YFSETQ. The CDR3 totals 14 residues. Germline trimming cut 4 bases from V and 2 bases from J; bases unmatched to any gene: 2. The chain's CDR3 is CASSAGGNTDTQYF. For the CDR3, the DNA is TGCGCCAGCAGCGCGGGGGGGAACACAGATACGCAGTATTTT.

The chain employs TRBV7-9 and TRBJ2-1; 9 nucleotides line up with TRBD2. V shed 5 bases, J shed 7 bases, and the junction held 9 bases outside the gene matches. Germline-derived CDR1 and CDR2 are SEHNR and FQNEAQ (reference sequence). The CDR3 extends over 15 amino acids. The CDR3 DNA reads TGTGCCAGCAGCCGCGGGGTAGCGGGGGTAAATGAGCAGTTCTTC. Its translation is CASSRGVAGVNEQFF. Looking up the rest from reference TRBV7-9 and TRBJ2-1 gives the full variable domain: DTGVSQNPRHKITKRGQNVTFRCDPISEHNRLYWYRQTLGQGPEFLTYFQNEAQLEKSRLLSDRFSAERPKGSFSTLEIQRTEQGDSAMYLCASSRGVAGVNEQFFGPGTRLTVL.

This clone showed up just once. This CDR3 is CASSLEGAVILNYGYTF. CDR3 nucleotide sequence: TGTGCCAGCAGCTTAGAGGGGGCGGTTATTTTGAACTATGGCTACACCTTC. The chain couples TRBV7-8 to TRBJ1-2; the match to TRBD1 covers 7 bases. The CDR3 has 17 amino acids. V lost 1 base, J lost 2 bases, and 10 bases stayed unmatched. Germline loops: CDR1 SGHVS, CDR2 FQNEAQ.

The V call is TRBV18, the J call TRBJ1-2, with 7 positions matching TRBD1. Germline trimming cut 0 bases from V and 7 bases from J; bases unmatched to any gene: 8. Germline values: CDR1 KGHSH, CDR2 LQKENI. The CDR3 spans 15 residues. Here the CDR3 DNA reads TGTGCCAGCTCACCACCAGGCGACAGGGTATTTGGCTACACCTTC. It is translated as CASSPPGDRVFGYTF.

The V gene is TRBV7-2, the J gene TRBJ1-2; a weak D match, TRBD1 (5 bases). This CDR3 spans 13 amino acids. CDR1 SGHTA and CDR2 FQGNSA come from the germline V gene. Trimming took 4 bases from V and 4 from J, leaving 10 bases between them. The CDR3 DNA is TGTGCCAGCAGCTCGGGGGGAGGCTATGGCTACACCTTC. Encoded protein: CASSSGGGYGYTF.

This chain links TRBV5-1 with TRBJ2-5; 7 positions match TRBD2. CDR3 length: 15 residues. CDR1 and CDR2 (germline): SGHRS, YFSETQ. After removal of 0 bases from V and 5 bases from J, the junction contained 7 bases not matched to a gene. The CDR3 spells CASSLGAGEVETQYF. The CDR3 DNA reads TGCGCCAGCAGCTTGGGGGCGGGAGAAGTGGAGACCCAGTACTTC.

The rearrangement links TRBV7-9 to TRBJ1-1; D may be TRBD1 (6 bases). This CDR3 is 14 amino acids long. CDR1 SEHNR and CDR2 FQNEAQ come from the germline V gene (reference sequence). Trimming took 5 bases from V and 10 from J, leaving 20 bases between them. The CDR3 reads CASSRGGARVGAFF. Written as DNA, the CDR3 is TGTGCCAGCAGCCGAGGGGGGGCCAGGGTCGGAGCTTTCTTT.

The J gene is TRBJ1-4, the V gene TRBV5-1, with D hard to call. The CDR3 totals 13 residues. Deletions cut 4 bases from V and 5 bases from J, with 9 bases between. Germline CDR1 and CDR2: SGHRS and YFSETQ. Written as DNA, the CDR3 is TGCGCCAGCAGCATCTCAGGAAATGAAAAACTGTTTTTT. Protein: CASSISGNEKLFF.

This sequence joins TRBV14 and TRBJ2-6, with 11 nucleotides matching TRBD1. The length of the CDR3 is 18 residues. CDR1 is SGHDN and CDR2 is FVKESK in the germline V gene. Losses at the gene ends were 2 bases for V and 2 bases for J; bases not matched to a gene: 5. As DNA, the CDR3 is TGTGCCAGCAGCCAACGACGGACAGGGGGCGCTGGGGCCAACGTCCTGACTTTC. It translates to CASSQRRTGGAGANVLTF.

V and J are TRBV15 and TRBJ1-5, with TRBD1 matching over 8 bases. The CDR3 covers 19 residues. Germline loops: CDR1 LNHNV, CDR2 YYDKDF (reference sequence). V was clipped by 3 bases and J by 3 bases; unmatched bases: 16. The CDR3 region has the DNA TGTGCCACCAGCAGGGCCCTCACCCCGGGACAGGACTACAATCAGCCCCAGCATTTT. This encodes CATSRALTPGQDYNQPQHF. The whole variable domain, filled in from reference TRBV15 and TRBJ1-5, reads DAMVIQNPRYQVTQFGKPVTLSCSQTLNHNVMYWYQQKSSQAPKLLFHYYDKDFNNEADTPDNFQSRRPNTSFCFLDIRSPGLGDTAMYLCATSRALTPGQDYNQPQHFGDGTRLSIL.

CDR3 residues: CASSPFSGNTEAFF. The CDR3 DNA reads TGTGCCAGCTCACCCTTTTCGGGGAACACTGAAGCTTTCTTT. V gene TRBV18 combines with J gene TRBJ1-1; D gene uncertain. V was clipped by 3 bases and J by 1 base, with 9 bases between them. This CDR3 contains 14 residues. Germline V gene sequence: CDR1 KGHSH, CDR2 LQKENI.

The V and J genes are TRBV19 and TRBJ1-1; D gene unclear. This CDR3 is built from 14 residues. V was shortened by 6 bases and J by 6 bases, with 17 bases between the two germline ends. Germline CDR1 LNHDA, CDR2 SQIVND (reference sequence). The CDR3 nucleotides are TGTGCCAGTAGCAGTGACACAAGATCGGCTGAAGCTTTCTTT. Its translation is CASSSDTRSAEAFF.

This CDR3 is CASSWATSGWAPETQYF. The CDR3 DNA reads as TGTGCCAGCAGCTGGGCGACTAGCGGGTGGGCCCCAGAGACCCAGTACTTC. This chain joins TRBV5-6 and TRBJ2-5; 10 bases fit TRBD2. V lost 3 bases, J lost 4 bases, and 12 bases stayed unmatched. Germline CDR1 is SGHDT and CDR2 is YYEEEE. The CDR3 consists of 17 residues.

This chain connects TRBV5-1 to TRBJ2-3; D uncertain. The V gene's germline CDR1 is SGHRS and CDR2 YFSETQ. V lost 4 bases to trimming and J lost 2 bases, with 8 bases between them. The CDR3 is 13 amino acids. CDR3 DNA: TGCGCCAGCAGCCTGACCACCACAGATACGCAGTATTTT. Residues: CASSLTTTDTQYF.

The chain carries TRBV7-9 and TRBJ2-1, with 9 bases fitting TRBD2. Germline CDR1 and CDR2: SEHNR and FQNEAQ (reference sequence). The CDR3 extends over 15 amino acids. V was pared by 5 bases and J by 5 bases, with 7 bases of the junction left unmatched. CDR3 amino acids: CASSPRTSAHNEQFF. The CDR3 DNA is TGTGCCAGCAGCCCAAGGACTAGCGCCCACAATGAGCAGTTCTTC.

V is TRBV6-6 and J is TRBJ2-7; 9 nucleotides match TRBD1. Germline V gene sequence: CDR1 MNHNY, CDR2 SVGAGI (reference sequence). V shed 4 bases, J shed 0 bases, and the junction held 7 bases outside the gene matches. This CDR3 has 16 amino acids. The DNA of the CDR3 is TGTGCCAGCAGTTTAAAAAACAGGGGGCTCTCCTACGAGCAGTACTTC. Translated, it gives CASSLKNRGLSYEQYF.

The rearrangement joins TRBV7-3 to TRBJ2-1; 8 bases map to TRBD2. The CDR3 is 15 residues long. With 8 bases clipped from V and 4 bases from J, the junction kept 10 bases outside the gene matches. Germline CDR1 SGHTA, CDR2 FQGTGA. The CDR3 region is CASQAGGSGYNEQFF. The CDR3 coding sequence is TGTGCCAGCCAGGCGGGAGGATCGGGGTACAATGAGCAGTTCTTC.

As to this clone: In the same sample, other DNA sequences code for this CDR3. This chain uses TRBV27 with TRBJ2-2, with TRBD2 identical over 8 bases. Germline V lookup: CDR1 MNHEY, CDR2 SMNVEV (reference sequence). There are 15 residues in the CDR3. V lost 4 bases, J lost 1 base, and 2 bases stayed unmatched. The CDR3 DNA reads as TGTGCCAGCAGTTCCAGCGGGAGGAACACCGGGGAGCTGTTTTTT. Translation gives CASSSSGRNTGELFF.

This clone was observed once. The chain recombines TRBV5-5 with TRBJ2-5; D remains unclear. Trimming stripped 4 bases from V and 5 bases from J, with 9 bases between. The CDR3 sequence is 12 residues long. CDR1 and CDR2 from the germline V gene are SGHKS and YYEKEE (reference sequence). The chain's CDR3 is CASSPRRETQYF. The CDR3 nucleotides are TGTGCCAGCAGCCCCCGACGGGAGACCCAGTACTTC.

The CDR3 reads CASSLALLAGVSYEQYF. The CDR3 DNA is TGTGCCAGCAGCTTAGCGCTCCTAGCGGGAGTATCTTACGAGCAGTACTTC. The chain links TRBV7-2 to TRBJ2-7; 10 nucleotides match TRBD2. Germline V gene sequence: CDR1 SGHTA, CDR2 FQGNSA. The junction had 9 bases not matched to a gene; V was cut back by 0 bases and J by 4 bases. The CDR3 loop spans 17 amino acids.

The CDR3 here is CASSWVGEQYF. As DNA, the CDR3 is TGTGCCAGCAGTTGGGTGGGCGAGCAGTACTTC. J is TRBJ2-7 and V is TRBV28; D gene ambiguous. Germline CDR1 reads MDHEN; CDR2 reads SYDVKM. CDR3 length: 11 amino acids. V lost 4 bases and J lost 6, with 7 bases in between.

The table lists this clone with a count of one. This rearrangement joins TRBV6-1 to TRBJ1-2; D not resolved. The CDR3 covers 16 residues. Trimming pared 0 bases from V and 8 bases from J, leaving 19 bases between. Per germline, CDR1 MNHNS and CDR2 SASEGT. The CDR3 region has the DNA TGTGCCAGCAGTGAAGCGAGGCCTCCCGAGATTAGCGGCTACACCTTC. It is translated as CASSEARPPEISGYTF.

The genes are TRBV27 and TRBJ1-3; D is ambiguous. The V end was cut by 2 bases, the J end by 2 bases, with 4 bases between. There are 13 residues in the CDR3. CDR1 and CDR2 from the germline V gene are MNHEY and SMNVEV (reference sequence). The CDR3 loop reads CASSLLPGNTIYF. CDR3 DNA: TGTGCCAGCAGTTTACTTCCTGGAAACACCATATATTTT.